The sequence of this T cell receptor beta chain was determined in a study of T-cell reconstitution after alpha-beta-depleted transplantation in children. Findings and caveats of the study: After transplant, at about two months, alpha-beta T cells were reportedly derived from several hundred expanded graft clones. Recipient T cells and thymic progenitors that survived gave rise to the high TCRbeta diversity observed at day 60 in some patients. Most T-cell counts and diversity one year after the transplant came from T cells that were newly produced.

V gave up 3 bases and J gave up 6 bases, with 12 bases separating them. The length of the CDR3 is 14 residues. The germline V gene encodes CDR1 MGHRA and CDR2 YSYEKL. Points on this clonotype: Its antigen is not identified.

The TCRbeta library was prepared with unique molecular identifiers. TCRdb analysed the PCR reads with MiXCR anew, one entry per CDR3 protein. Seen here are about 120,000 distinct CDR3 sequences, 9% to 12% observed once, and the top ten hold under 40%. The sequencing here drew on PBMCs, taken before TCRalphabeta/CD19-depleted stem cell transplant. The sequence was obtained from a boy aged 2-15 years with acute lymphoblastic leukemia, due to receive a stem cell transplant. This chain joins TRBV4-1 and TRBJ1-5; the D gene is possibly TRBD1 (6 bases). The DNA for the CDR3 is TGCGCCAGCAGCCAGAGACAGGAGAGTCAGCCCCAGCATTTT. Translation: CASSQRQESQPQHF.